This T cell receptor beta chain was recovered during a study of blood T cell repertoires in COVID-19. Study-wide background: Sites across the United States, Italy and Spain contributed samples from acute and convalescent COVID-19. T cells, B-cell-depleted T cells, or PBMCs supplied cDNA or gDNA.

Original analysis: How many nucleated cells were present was estimated from reference gene primer amplification. Profiled with immunoSEQ multiplex PCR; TCRdb holds only in-frame clones, not every one. D and trimming come from the DNA, and the V and J calls and clone size come from that table. The repertoire holds 250,000 to 350,000 clones, with about nine tenths as singletons. V was shortened by 8 bases and J by 8 bases, with 21 bases between the two germline ends. The CDR3 is 15 amino acids. Germline assignment: CDR1 SNHLY and CDR2 FYNNEI. Material for sequencing was peripheral blood. The chain combines TRBV2 with TRBJ2-2; tentative D call: TRBD2 (5 bases). The clonotype comes from a young man with active or convalescent COVID-19. CDR3 bases: TGTGCCAGCGGCGAACTGCGGGCTAGCAAAGGGGAGCTGTTTTTT. Its protein product is CASGELRASKGELFF.